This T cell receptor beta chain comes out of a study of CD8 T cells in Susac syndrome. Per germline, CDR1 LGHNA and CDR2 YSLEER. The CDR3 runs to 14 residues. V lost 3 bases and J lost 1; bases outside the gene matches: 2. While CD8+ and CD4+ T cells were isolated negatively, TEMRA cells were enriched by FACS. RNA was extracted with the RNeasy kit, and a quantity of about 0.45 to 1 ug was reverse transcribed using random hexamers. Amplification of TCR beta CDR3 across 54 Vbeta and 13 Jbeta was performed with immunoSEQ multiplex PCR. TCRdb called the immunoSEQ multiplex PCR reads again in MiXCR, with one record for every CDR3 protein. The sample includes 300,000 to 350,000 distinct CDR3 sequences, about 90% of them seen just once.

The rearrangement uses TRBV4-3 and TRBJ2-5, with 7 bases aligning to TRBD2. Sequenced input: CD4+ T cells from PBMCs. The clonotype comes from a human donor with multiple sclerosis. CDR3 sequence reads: CASSHGGSQETQYF. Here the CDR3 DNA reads TGCGCCAGCAGCCACGGGGGGAGCCAAGAGACCCAGTACTTC.